Below, 27 T cell receptor beta chains from the same sample are listed, as sequenced in a study of tumor and adjacent non-tumor tissue in lung cancer (dated by TCRdb to the late 2010s). Receptor libraries were prepared by multiplex PCR. The sample was run on an Illumina HiSeq 2500. TCRbeta libraries were constructed through three rounds of nested PCR with primers (Table S4) according to protocols adapted from ARM-PCR. TCRdb reanalyzed the raw reads on its own, using fastp at Q25 for trimming and MiXCR for clone calling, and kept in-frame beta chains. Rows with a matching CDR3 protein are joined into one entry that keeps the most common DNA and genes. This sample has 75,000 to 80,000 distinct CDR3 sequences in its table, and 75% to 90% of those were observed once. The ten biggest clones cover about 14% of the sample. RNA was extracted from bulk unsorted tissue and checked for quality with a NanoDrop ND-1000 and an Agilent 2100.

The sequencing sample was made of lung tumor tissue. These receptors all stem from a woman in her forties or fifties with non-small cell lung cancer.

On this clonotype: The CDR3 carries no conserved terminal phenylalanine or tryptophan, so it likely arises from a read error. The chain combines TRBV7-2 with TRBJ2-7; TRBD1 is a possible D gene (6 bases). This CDR3 region has 15 residues. CDR1 and CDR2 (germline): SGHTA, FQGNSA. V was pared by 5 bases and J by 4 bases, with 18 bases between. The CDR3 nucleotides are TGTGCCAGCAGCCCGGGGACAAGCGGATCGTACGAGCAGTACTTG. This codes for CASSPGTSGSYEQYL.

Concerning this clonotype: The junction shows a germline mismatch at one end, possibly a read error. The chain links TRBV6-2 or TRBV6-3 to TRBJ2-7; TRBD2 matches at 9 bases. Germline CDR1 MNHEY, CDR2 SVGEGT. This CDR3 contains 14 residues. DNA of the CDR3: TGTGCTAGCAGTTATGATAGCGGGAGTGACGAGCAGTACTTC. The encoded protein is CASSYDSGSDEQYF.

Turning to this clonotype: Relative to the germline gene, one junction end is altered; a read error may explain this. The V gene is TRBV20-1, the J gene TRBJ2-1; no clear D. This CDR3 is 16 amino acids long. Germline CDR1 reads DFQATT; CDR2 reads SNEGSKA (reference sequence). The CDR3, as DNA: TGCAATGCTAGAGATAGTAGTCAACCCGGGTACAATGAGCAGTTCTTC. The encoded protein is CNARDSSQPGYNEQFF.

To note about this clonotype: A read error may produce the germline difference seen at one junction end. J is TRBJ2-3 and V is TRBV6-5; D might be TRBD1 or TRBD2, each matching 5 bases. CDR3 length equals 16 residues. In germline, CDR1 is MNHEY, CDR2 SVGAGI. In nucleotides, the CDR3 is TGTGCCAGCAGTTACTCTCTTACGGGACGCACAGATACGCACTATTTT. Protein product: CASSYSLTGRTDTHYF.

The V call is TRBV6-2 or TRBV6-3, the J call TRBJ2-5; 8 bases align to TRBD1. The germline V gene has CDR1 MNHEY and CDR2 SVGEGT. There are 12 residues in the CDR3. The CDR3 DNA sequence: TGTGTCAGTGGGTGGACAGGGCAGACCCAGTACTTC. It yields the protein CVSGWTGQTQYF.

The chain couples TRBV6-1 to TRBJ1-5; D is unresolved. The CDR3 runs 16 residues. CDR1 is MNHNS and CDR2 is SASEGT in the germline V gene. Trimming shortened V by 4 bases and J by 3 bases, and 16 bases separated the two germline ends. The CDR3 loop is CASSAPVVGINQPQHF. CDR3 sequence (DNA): TGTGCCAGCAGTGCGCCAGTGGTAGGGATCAATCAGCCCCAGCATTTT.

This clonotype was found once. The CDR3 is CASSRTGREADTQYF. The CDR3 DNA follows: TGCGCCAGCAGTCGGACAGGGAGAGAAGCAGATACGCAGTATTTT. The chain couples TRBV4-3 to TRBJ2-3, with 8 positions matching TRBD1. The CDR3 loop spans 15 amino acids. V shed 6 bases and J 4 bases; nucleotides not matched to a gene: 9. Germline CDR1 LGHNA, CDR2 YSLEER.

This sequence joins TRBV6-2 or TRBV6-3 and TRBJ2-2, with TRBD1 matching 7 bases. V dropped 5 bases and J dropped 16; count of bases not matched to a gene: 16. Germline V CDR1 and CDR2: MNHEY, SVGEGT. CDR3 size: 14 residues. CDR3: CASSLDRHTGESFF. Written as DNA, the CDR3 is TGTGCCAGCAGTCTGGACAGGCACACCGGGGAGTCGTTTTTT.

This clonotype is labeled medium-sized. The chain recombines TRBV20-1 with TRBJ2-1; D possibly matches TRBD1 or TRBD2 (5 bases each). CDR3 length: 14 amino acids. V lost 3 bases and J 10 bases, leaving 19 bases between the germline ends. Germline values: CDR1 DFQATT, CDR2 SNEGSKA (reference sequence). The CDR3 is CSARIPGRPGEQFF. The CDR3 DNA follows: TGCAGTGCTAGGATCCCGGGACGGCCAGGGGAGCAGTTCTTC.

By frequency in the sample, this clonotype is medium-sized. The chain combines TRBV20-1 with TRBJ2-1, with TRBD2 matching 8 bases. Germline V gene sequence: CDR1 DFQATT, CDR2 SNEGSKA (reference sequence). The CDR3 consists of 14 residues. The V gene end was trimmed by 3 bases and the J gene end by 0 bases; junction bases not matched to a gene: 1. Here the CDR3 reads CSASGRASYNEQFF. The CDR3 region has the DNA TGCAGTGCTAGCGGGAGGGCCTCCTACAATGAGCAGTTCTTC.

This clonotype has just one count. The chain couples TRBV6-2 or TRBV6-3 to TRBJ2-7; D may be TRBD2 (6 bases). The V gene's germline CDR1 is MNHEY and CDR2 SVGEGT. The CDR3 runs to 14 residues. The CDR3 loop is CGSTMAGNRREQYF. The CDR3 nucleotides are TGTGGTAGCACTATGGCGGGAAATAGGCGCGAGCAGTACTTC.

This clonotype appeared a single time. One end of the junction is discordant with germline, which a read error may explain. This rearrangement joins TRBV6-1 to TRBJ1-4; D gene unclear. From germline, CDR1 is MNHNS and CDR2 SASEGT. This CDR3 contains 17 residues. The CDR3 DNA reads TGTGTCAGCAGTGAGACCGTAGAAACTGCAACTAATGAAAAACTGTTTTTT. Translating gives CVSSETVETATNEKLFF.

The gene calls are TRBV12-3 or TRBV12-4 and TRBJ1-5; D is undetermined. The CDR3 contains 15 residues. V was shortened by 5 bases and J by 4 bases, with 15 bases between the two germline ends. The CDR3 region is CASSPKGNRNQPQHF. The CDR3 region has the DNA TGTGCCAGCAGTCCTAAAGGGAATAGGAATCAGCCCCAGCATTTT.

This clonotype showed up just a few times. A read error is possible here, since a much larger clone lies one base away. The rearrangement links TRBV12-3 or TRBV12-4 to TRBJ2-2, with D unresolved. Trimming shortened V by 6 bases and J by 6 bases, and 14 bases separated the two germline ends. This CDR3 comprises 14 residues. CDR3: CASSMTRVAGELFF. CDR3 nucleotides: TGTGCCAGCAGCATGACAAGGGTTGCCGGGGAGCTGTTTTTT.

This clonotype was recorded only once. The conserved phenylalanine or tryptophan normally closing the CDR3 is absent here, so this likely arose from a read error. The rearrangement joins TRBV12-3 or TRBV12-4 to TRBJ2-3, with D unclear. The CDR3 spans 15 residues. V lost 5 bases and J lost 3, with 15 bases in between. Here the CDR3 reads CASSVETLSTDTQYY. The CDR3 nucleotides read TGTGCCAGCAGTGTAGAGACACTAAGTACAGATACGCAGTATTAT.

The genes are TRBV20-1 and TRBJ1-5, with 7 nucleotides matching TRBD1. The germline V gene encodes CDR1 DFQATT and CDR2 SNEGSKA (reference sequence). Trimming at V came to 4 bases and at J to 11 bases, leaving 11 bases not matched to a gene. The CDR3 has 13 amino acids. The CDR3, as DNA: TGCAGTGCTATACGACAGGGCCTTGGGTCCCAGCATTTT. This translates into CSAIRQGLGSQHF.

This clonotype was observed once. At one boundary the junction diverges from the germline segment, which might be a read error. This rearrangement joins TRBV6-1 to TRBJ2-7; 10 nucleotides match TRBD2. Germline lookup yields CDR1 MNHNS and CDR2 SASEGT. The CDR3 has 14 amino acids. The CDR3 nucleotides are TGTGGCAGCAATGGACTAGCGGACCCCTACGAGCAGTACTTC. Translation: CGSNGLADPYEQYF.

The J gene is TRBJ1-2, the V gene TRBV6-2 or TRBV6-3, with 7 bases aligning to TRBD1. CDR3 length: 16 amino acids. The junction had 9 bases not matched to a gene; V was cut back by 2 bases and J by 3 bases. The germline CDR1 and CDR2 sequences are MNHEY and SVGEGT. The CDR3 loop is CASSYIAERGHYGYTF. The CDR3 DNA reads as TGTGCCAGCAGTTACATAGCGGAGAGGGGGCACTATGGCTACACCTTC.

A note on this clonotype: One end of the junction varies from germline; a read error may be responsible. The CDR3 nucleotides read TGCAGTGCTAGATTCCGGGACTCCAATTCCTACGAGCAGTATTTC. Its translation is CSARFRDSNSYEQYF. The chain recombines TRBV20-1 with TRBJ2-7; weak D call: TRBD2 (6 bases). Germline V gene data show CDR1 as DFQATT and CDR2 as SNEGSKA (reference sequence). The length of the CDR3 is 15 residues.

This clonotype was seen only once. At one of its ends the junction is not consistent with the germline gene, which may arise from a read error. This chain uses TRBV6-2 or TRBV6-3 with TRBJ2-7, with TRBD1 matching over 7 bases. This CDR3 is 15 amino acids long. CDR1 is MNHEY, CDR2 SVGEGT, per germline. The CDR3: CPSSTPGQDSYEQYF. Here the CDR3 DNA reads TGTCCCAGCAGTACCCCAGGACAGGATTCCTACGAGCAGTACTTC.

As regards this clonotype: The junction differs from germline at one of its ends, possibly a read error. This chain uses TRBV12-3 or TRBV12-4 with TRBJ1-1, with 9 bases that match TRBD1. CDR3 length: 15 residues. CDR3 DNA: TGTGCGAGCATCCAACGGGGACAGGGTAACCCTAAAGCTTTCTTT. Amino acids: CASIQRGQGNPKAFF.

In the case of this clonotype: At one boundary the junction diverges from the germline segment, which might be a read error. This chain connects TRBV6-6 to TRBJ2-1, with unresolved D. CDR1 is MNHNY, CDR2 SVGAGI, per germline (reference sequence). The CDR3 totals 14 residues. The DNA of the CDR3 is TGTGCCAGCAGAATGGTGAGCTCCTACAATGAACAGTTCTTC. Its protein product is CASRMVSSYNEQFF.

To note about this clonotype: A junction end diverges from the germline sequence, so it may reflect a read error. This CDR3 reads CSTSRQGARNDQYF. The CDR3 nucleotides are TGCAGTACTAGTCGGCAGGGGGCTAGGAACGACCAGTACTTC. This chain joins TRBV20-1 and TRBJ2-7; 8 bases are shared with TRBD1. CDR3 length: 14 amino acids. CDR1 is DFQATT, CDR2 SNEGSKA, per germline (reference sequence).

By its share, this clonotype is medium-sized. The chain recombines TRBV6-1 with TRBJ1-6, with D unresolved. The CDR3 sequence is 12 residues long. CDR1 is MNHNS, CDR2 SASEGT, per germline. Trimming shortened V by 4 bases and J by 6 bases, and 4 bases separated the two germline ends. This chain's CDR3 is CASSGFNSPLHF. The CDR3 DNA is TGTGCCAGCAGTGGATTTAATTCACCCCTCCACTTT.

The chain recombines TRBV20-1 with TRBJ2-7; D ambiguous. With 6 bases removed from V and 7 bases from J, the gap between germline ends came to 22 bases. CDR1 is DFQATT, CDR2 SNEGSKA, per germline (reference sequence). This CDR3 spans 14 amino acids. The CDR3 loop is CSATIDSVQYEQYF. The CDR3 coding sequence is TGCAGTGCCACTATAGACTCGGTACAATATGAGCAGTACTTC.

On this clonotype: Germline is not matched at one junction end, which may reflect a read error. This rearrangement joins TRBV11-2 to TRBJ2-3; 9 bases agree with TRBD2. The CDR3 is made up of 17 amino acids. CDR1 is SGHAT and CDR2 is FQNNGV in the germline V gene. The CDR3 DNA reads TGTGCCCGCAGCTTGGGCCCGGGACTAGCAGGAGCAGATACGCAGTATTTT. Translation: CARSLGPGLAGADTQYF.

As regards this clonotype: An end of the junction differs from the germline gene, which may be a read error. The chain links TRBV6-1 to TRBJ2-3; 7 bases fit TRBD2. The CDR3 runs 15 residues. From germline, CDR1 is MNHNS and CDR2 SASEGT. CDR3 sequence: CASSVSQTSTVTQYF. The CDR3 DNA follows: TGTGCCAGTAGTGTCTCTCAGACTAGCACAGTTACGCAGTATTTT.